Only one count was recorded for the clone carrying this T cell receptor (beta chain). The source of the sample is a study of cytomegalovirus exposure and HLA in healthy donors. CDR3 length: 14 residues. V dropped 2 bases and J dropped 1 base, with 12 bases sitting between them. Germline V gene lookup returns CDR1 GTSNPN and CDR2 SVGIG (reference sequence). Only in-frame clones appear in the TCRdb table, and some are missing; sequencing was by immunoSEQ multiplex PCR. The sample holds around 60,000 clones; 92% are singletons and the top ten take 1.3%. Sequencing was performed on PBMCs. The gene calls are TRBV30 and TRBJ2-7; D is uncertain. The receptor was isolated from a young woman in good health and CMV-seronegative. The CDR3 loop is CAWSHRSWSYEQYF. CDR3 DNA sequence: TGTGCCTGGAGTCATAGATCGTGGTCCTACGAGCAGTACTTC.